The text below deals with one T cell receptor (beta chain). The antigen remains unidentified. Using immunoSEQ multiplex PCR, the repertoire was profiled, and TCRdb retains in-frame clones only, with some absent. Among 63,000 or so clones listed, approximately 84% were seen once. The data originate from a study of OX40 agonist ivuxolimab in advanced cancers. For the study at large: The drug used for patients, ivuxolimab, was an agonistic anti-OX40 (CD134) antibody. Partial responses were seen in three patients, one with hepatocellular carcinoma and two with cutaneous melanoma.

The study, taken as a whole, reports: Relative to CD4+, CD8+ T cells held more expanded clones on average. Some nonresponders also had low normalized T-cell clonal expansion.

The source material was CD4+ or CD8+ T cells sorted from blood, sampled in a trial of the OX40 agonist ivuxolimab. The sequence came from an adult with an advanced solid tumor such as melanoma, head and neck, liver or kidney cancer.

The CDR3 nucleotides read TGCAGCGTCGAGTCGACTAACCAAGAGACCCAGTACTTC. This encodes CSVESTNQETQYF. The chain combines TRBV29-1 with TRBJ2-5; D possibly corresponds to TRBD2 (5 bases). V dropped 6 bases and J dropped 0 bases, with 11 bases sitting between them. The CDR3 runs 13 residues. Germline lookup yields CDR1 SQVTM and CDR2 ANQGSEA.